This T cell receptor beta chain was recorded in a study of read filtering for tumor transcriptome and immune sequencing. Many counts were recorded for this clonotype. The target antigen is unknown. Molecular barcoded adaptors covering alpha/delta and beta/gamma chains were used on approximately 400 ng RNA. TCRdb reprocessed the reads with MiXCR, giving one entry per CDR3 protein. The profile covers roughly 46,000 distinct CDR3 sequences, with less than 15% appearing a single time and about 14% taken by the ten largest. The CDR3 has 15 amino acids. Per the germline V gene, CDR1 is MDHEN and CDR2 is SYDVKM. V was clipped by 3 bases and J by 5 bases, with 17 bases between them. Study-wide points: This fraction held mixed bone marrow immune cells after CD138-negative sorting.

The sample was a population of CD138-negative cells sorted from bone marrow. The receptor comes from a donor aged 40 or over with multiple myeloma. The genes are TRBV28 and TRBJ2-7; TRBD2 is a possible D gene (5 bases). This CDR3 is CASSFLKTPGDEQYF. The DNA of the CDR3 is TGTGCCAGCAGTTTTCTAAAGACCCCCGGGGACGAGCAGTACTTC.